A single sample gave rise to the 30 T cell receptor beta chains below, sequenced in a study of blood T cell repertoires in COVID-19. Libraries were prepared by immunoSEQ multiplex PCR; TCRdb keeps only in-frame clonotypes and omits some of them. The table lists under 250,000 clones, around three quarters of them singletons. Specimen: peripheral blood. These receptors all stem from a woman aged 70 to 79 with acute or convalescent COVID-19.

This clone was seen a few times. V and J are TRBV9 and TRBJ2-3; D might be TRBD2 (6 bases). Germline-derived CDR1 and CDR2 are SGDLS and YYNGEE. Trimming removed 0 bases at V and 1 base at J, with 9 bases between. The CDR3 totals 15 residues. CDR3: CASSVGSGRTDTQYF. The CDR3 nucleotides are TGTGCCAGCAGCGTAGGTAGCGGCCGCACAGATACGCAGTATTTT.

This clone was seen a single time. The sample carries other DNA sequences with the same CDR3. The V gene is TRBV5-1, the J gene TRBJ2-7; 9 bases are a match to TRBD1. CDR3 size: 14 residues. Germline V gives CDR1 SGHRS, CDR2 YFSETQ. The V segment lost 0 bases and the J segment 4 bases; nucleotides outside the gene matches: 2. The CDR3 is CASSLGQGVYEQYF. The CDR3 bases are TGCGCCAGCAGCTTGGGACAGGGGGTATACGAGCAGTACTTC.

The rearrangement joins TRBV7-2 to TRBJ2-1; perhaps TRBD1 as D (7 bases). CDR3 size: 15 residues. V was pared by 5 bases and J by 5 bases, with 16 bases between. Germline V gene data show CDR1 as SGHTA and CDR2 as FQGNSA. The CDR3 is CASSPRGTAHNEQFF. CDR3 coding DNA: TGTGCCAGCAGCCCCCGGGGGACAGCTCACAATGAGCAGTTCTTC. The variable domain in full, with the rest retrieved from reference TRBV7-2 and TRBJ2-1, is GAGVSQSPSNKVTEKGKDVELRCDPISGHTALYWYRQSLGQGLEFLIYFQGNSAPDKSGLPSDRFSAERTGGSVSTLTIQRTQQEDSAVYLCASSPRGTAHNEQFFGPGTRLTVL.

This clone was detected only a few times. The CDR3 protein is CASSFSTGPGEKLFF. The CDR3 DNA follows: TGTGCCAGCAGCTTCTCGACAGGGCCAGGGGAAAAACTGTTTTTT. The chain is built from TRBV7-6 and TRBJ1-4; TRBD1 matches 7 bases. From germline, CDR1 is SGHVS and CDR2 FNYEAQ. The CDR3 covers 15 residues. V trimming: 3 bases; J trimming: 8 bases; junction bases outside the gene matches: 9. Variable domain in full (rest from reference TRBV7-6 and TRBJ1-4): GAGVSQSPRYKVTKRGQDVALRCDPISGHVSLYWYRQALGQGPEFLTYFNYEAQQDKSGLPNDRFSAERPEGSISTLTIQRTEQRDSAMYRCASSFSTGPGEKLFFGSGTQLSVL.

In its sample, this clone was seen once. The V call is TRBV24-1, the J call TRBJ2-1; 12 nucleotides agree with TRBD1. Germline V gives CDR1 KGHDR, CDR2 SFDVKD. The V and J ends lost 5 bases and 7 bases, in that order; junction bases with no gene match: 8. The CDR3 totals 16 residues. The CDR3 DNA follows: TGTGCCACCAGTGCAACCGGGACAGGGGGCATAAATGAGCAGTTCTTC. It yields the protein CATSATGTGGINEQFF.

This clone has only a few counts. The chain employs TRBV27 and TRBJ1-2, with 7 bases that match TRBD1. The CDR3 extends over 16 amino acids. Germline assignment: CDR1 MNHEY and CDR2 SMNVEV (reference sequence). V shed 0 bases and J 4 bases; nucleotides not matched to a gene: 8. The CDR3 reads CASSLSGGGRGYGYTF. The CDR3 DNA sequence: TGTGCCAGCAGTTTATCAGGAGGGGGCAGGGGCTATGGCTACACCTTC.

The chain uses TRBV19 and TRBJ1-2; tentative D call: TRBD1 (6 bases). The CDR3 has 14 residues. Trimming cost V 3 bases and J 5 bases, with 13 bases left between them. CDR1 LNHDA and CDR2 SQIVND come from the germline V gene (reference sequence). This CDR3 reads CASSISNREYGYTF. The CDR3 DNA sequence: TGTGCCAGTAGTATCAGTAACAGGGAATATGGCTACACCTTC.

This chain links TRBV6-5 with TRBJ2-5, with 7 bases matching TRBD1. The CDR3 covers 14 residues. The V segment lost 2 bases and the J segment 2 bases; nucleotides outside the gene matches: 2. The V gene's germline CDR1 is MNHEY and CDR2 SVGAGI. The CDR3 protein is CASSYQTGQETQYF. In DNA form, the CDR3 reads TGTGCCAGCAGTTACCAGACAGGGCAAGAGACCCAGTACTTC.

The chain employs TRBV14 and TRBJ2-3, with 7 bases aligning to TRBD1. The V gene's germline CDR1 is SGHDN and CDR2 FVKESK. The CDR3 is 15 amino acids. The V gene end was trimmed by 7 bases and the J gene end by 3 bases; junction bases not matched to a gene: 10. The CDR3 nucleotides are TGTGCCAGCAAGGGGACCGGGACAGCGACAGATACGCAGTATTTT. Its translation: CASKGTGTATDTQYF.

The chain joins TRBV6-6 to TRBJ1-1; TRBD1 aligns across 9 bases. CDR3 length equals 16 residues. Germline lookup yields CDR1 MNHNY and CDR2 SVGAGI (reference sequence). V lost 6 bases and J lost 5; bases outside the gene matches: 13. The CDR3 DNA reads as TGTGCCAGCAGCCGATCCCAACAGGGGGCAAGAACTGAAGCTTTCTTT. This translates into CASSRSQQGARTEAFF.

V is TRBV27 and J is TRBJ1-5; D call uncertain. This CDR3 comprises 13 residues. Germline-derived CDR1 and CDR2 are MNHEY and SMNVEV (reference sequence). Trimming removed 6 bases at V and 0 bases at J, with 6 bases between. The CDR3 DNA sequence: TGTGCCAGCAGAAACTATAGCAATCAGCCCCAGCATTTT. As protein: CASRNYSNQPQHF.

The CDR3 loop reads CASSPTPLAGGREQYF. The CDR3 DNA reads as TGTGCCAGCAGTCCCACCCCACTAGCGGGGGGGCGAGAGCAGTACTTC. The chain links TRBV6-2 or TRBV6-3 to TRBJ2-7, with 13 bases aligning to TRBD2. Germline assignment: CDR1 MNHEY and CDR2 SVGEGT. V lost 5 bases and J lost 7; bases outside the gene matches: 11. The CDR3 spans 16 residues.

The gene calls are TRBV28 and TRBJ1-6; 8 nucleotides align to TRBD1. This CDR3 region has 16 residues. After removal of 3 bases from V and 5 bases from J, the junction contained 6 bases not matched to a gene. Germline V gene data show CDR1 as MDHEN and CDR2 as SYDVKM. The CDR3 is CASSFLSRGHNSPLHF. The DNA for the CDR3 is TGTGCCAGCAGTTTTCTTTCCAGGGGGCATAATTCACCCCTCCACTTT.

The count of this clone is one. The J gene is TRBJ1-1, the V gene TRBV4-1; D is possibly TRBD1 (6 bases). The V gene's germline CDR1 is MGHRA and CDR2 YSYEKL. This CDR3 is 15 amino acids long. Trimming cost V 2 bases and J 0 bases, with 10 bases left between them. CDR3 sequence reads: CASSQPGHLNTEAFF. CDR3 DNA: TGCGCCAGCAGCCAACCGGGACATCTGAACACTGAAGCTTTCTTT.

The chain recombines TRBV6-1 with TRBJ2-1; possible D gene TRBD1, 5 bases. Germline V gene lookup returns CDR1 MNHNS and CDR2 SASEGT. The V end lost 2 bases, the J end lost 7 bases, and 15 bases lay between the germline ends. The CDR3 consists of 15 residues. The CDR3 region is CASSERQSNLNEQFF. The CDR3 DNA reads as TGTGCCAGCAGTGAACGACAGAGTAATCTAAATGAGCAGTTCTTC.

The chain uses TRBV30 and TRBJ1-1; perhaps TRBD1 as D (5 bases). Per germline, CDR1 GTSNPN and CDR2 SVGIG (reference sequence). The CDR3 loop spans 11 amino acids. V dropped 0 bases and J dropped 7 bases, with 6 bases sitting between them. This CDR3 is CAWSVQVEAFF. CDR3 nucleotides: TGTGCCTGGAGTGTACAGGTTGAAGCTTTCTTT.

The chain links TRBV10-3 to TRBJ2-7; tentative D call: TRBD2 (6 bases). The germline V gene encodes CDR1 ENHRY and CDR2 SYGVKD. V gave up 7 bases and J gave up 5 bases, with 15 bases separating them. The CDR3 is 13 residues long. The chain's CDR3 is CAITTDGGHEQYF. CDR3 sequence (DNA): TGTGCCATCACCACCGACGGGGGTCACGAGCAGTACTTC.

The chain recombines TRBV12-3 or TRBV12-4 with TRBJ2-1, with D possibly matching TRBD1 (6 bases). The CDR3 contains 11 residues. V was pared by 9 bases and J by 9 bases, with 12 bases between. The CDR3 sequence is CASRQVGEQFF. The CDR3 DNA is TGTGCCAGTCGACAGGTCGGTGAGCAGTTCTTC.

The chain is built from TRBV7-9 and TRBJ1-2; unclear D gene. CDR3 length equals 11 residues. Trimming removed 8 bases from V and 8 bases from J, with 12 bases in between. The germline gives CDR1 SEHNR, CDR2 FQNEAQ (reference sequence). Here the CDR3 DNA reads TGTGCCAGCGGACTGGCTGTGGGCTACACCTTC. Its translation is CASGLAVGYTF. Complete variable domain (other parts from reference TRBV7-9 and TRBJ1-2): DTGVSQNPRHKITKRGQNVTFRCDPISEHNRLYWYRQTLGQGPEFLTYFQNEAQLEKSRLLSDRFSAERPKGSFSTLEIQRTEQGDSAMYLCASGLAVGYTFGSGTRLTVV.

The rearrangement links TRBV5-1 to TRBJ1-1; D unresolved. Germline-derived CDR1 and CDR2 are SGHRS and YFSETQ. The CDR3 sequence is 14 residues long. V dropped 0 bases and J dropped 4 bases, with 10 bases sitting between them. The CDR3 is CASSLESAATEAFF. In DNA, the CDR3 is TGCGCCAGCAGCTTGGAGAGCGCTGCCACTGAAGCTTTCTTT.

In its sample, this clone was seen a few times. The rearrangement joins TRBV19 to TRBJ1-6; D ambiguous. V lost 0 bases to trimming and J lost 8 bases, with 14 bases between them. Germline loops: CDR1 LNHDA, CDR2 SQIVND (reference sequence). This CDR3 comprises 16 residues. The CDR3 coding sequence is TGTGCCAGTAGTATAGATCCTGACATCTCGTATTCACCCCTCCACTTT. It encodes CASSIDPDISYSPLHF.

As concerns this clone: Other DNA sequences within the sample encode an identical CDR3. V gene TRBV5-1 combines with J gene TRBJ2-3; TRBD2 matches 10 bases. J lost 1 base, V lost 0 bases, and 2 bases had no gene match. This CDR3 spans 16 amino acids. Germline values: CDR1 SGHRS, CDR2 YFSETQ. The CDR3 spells CASSLGGTSGTDTQYF. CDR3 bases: TGCGCCAGCAGCTTGGGCGGGACTAGCGGCACAGATACGCAGTATTTT.

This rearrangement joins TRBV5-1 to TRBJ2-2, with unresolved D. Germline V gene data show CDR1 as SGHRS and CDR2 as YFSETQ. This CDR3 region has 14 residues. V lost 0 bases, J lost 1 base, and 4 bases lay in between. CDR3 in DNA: TGCGCCAGCAGCTTGGCACAGAACACCGGGGAGCTGTTTTTT. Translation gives CASSLAQNTGELFF.

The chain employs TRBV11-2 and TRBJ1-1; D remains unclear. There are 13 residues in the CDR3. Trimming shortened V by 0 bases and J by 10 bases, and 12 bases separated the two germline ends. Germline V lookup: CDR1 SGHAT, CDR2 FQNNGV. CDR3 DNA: TGTGCCAGCAGCTTAGATCGCGCCCGTGGAGCTTTCTTT. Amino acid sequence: CASSLDRARGAFF.

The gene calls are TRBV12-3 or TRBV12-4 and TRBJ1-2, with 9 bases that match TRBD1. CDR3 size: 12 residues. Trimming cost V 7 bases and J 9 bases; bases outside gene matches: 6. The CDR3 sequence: CASTPDRGSYTF. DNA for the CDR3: TGTGCCAGCACCCCGGACAGGGGCAGCTACACCTTC.

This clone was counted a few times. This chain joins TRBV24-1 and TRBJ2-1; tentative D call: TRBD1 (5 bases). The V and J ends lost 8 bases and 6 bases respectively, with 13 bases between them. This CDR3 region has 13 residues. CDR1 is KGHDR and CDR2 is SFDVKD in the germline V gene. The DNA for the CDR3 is TGTGCCACCATGGCAGGGCAGTTCAATGAGCAGTTCTTC. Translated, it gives CATMAGQFNEQFF.

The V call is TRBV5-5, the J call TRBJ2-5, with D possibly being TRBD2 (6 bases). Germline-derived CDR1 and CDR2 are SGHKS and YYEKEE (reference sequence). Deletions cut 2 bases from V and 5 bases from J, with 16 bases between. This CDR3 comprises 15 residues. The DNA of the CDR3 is TGTGCCAGCAGCTTCGTAGCGGATCAAAGGGAGACCCAGTACTTC. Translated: CASSFVADQRETQYF.

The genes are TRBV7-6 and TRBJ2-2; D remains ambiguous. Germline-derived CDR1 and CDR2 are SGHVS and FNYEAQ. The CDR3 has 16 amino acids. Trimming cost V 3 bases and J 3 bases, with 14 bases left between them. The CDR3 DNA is TGTGCCAGCAGCTTTCGAGGAGCATACGACACCGGGGAGCTGTTTTTT. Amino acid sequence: CASSFRGAYDTGELFF.

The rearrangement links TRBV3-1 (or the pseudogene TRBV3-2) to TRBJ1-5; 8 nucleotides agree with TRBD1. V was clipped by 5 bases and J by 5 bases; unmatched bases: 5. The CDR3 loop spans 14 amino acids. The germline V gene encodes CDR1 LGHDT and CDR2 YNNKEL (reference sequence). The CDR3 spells CASSTGTGDQPQHF. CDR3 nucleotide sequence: TGTGCCAGCAGCACCGGGACAGGTGATCAGCCCCAGCATTTT.

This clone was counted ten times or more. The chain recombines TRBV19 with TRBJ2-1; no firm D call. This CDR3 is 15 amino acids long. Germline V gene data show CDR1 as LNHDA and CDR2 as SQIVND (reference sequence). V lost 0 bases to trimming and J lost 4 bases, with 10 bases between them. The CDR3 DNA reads TGTGCCAGTAGTATAGATCTAGGTAGATACAATGAGCAGTTCTTC. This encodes CASSIDLGRYNEQFF.